This T cell receptor (beta chain) was sequenced during a study of radiation and T cells in renal cell carcinoma. The CDR3 covers 14 residues. V was pared by 1 base and J by 1 base, with 7 bases between. Germline assignment: CDR1 KGHSH and CDR2 LQKENI. The table came from immunoSEQ multiplex PCR; TCRdb's copy has only in-frame clones and leaves some out. The sample yields about 130,000 clones, nearly 90% seen once. Time point specified: baseline pretreatment blood. As to treatment: 15 Gy SBRT to primary tumor, nephrectomy 4 weeks later. The TCR sequence derives from a woman aged 45-65 years with renal cell carcinoma. The specimen was blood, collected from a patient whose treatment included radiotherapy and nephrectomy. V and J are TRBV18 and TRBJ2-5; D call uncertain. The CDR3 is CASSPREGQETQYF. CDR3 sequence (DNA): TGTGCCAGCTCACCACGGGAAGGCCAAGAGACCCAGTACTTC.